Below are 6 T cell receptor beta chains sequenced from a single sample in a study of T cell responses to AZD1222 COVID-19 vaccine. TCRdb keeps only in-frame clones here, not all; method: immunoSEQ multiplex PCR. The table has 150,000 to 200,000 clones, 75% to 90% seen once. Source: peripheral blood, taken 28 days after the second dose of the MenACWY control vaccine. Every receptor here comes from an adult who received the MenACWY meningococcal vaccine as a control.

This chain uses TRBV3-1 (or the pseudogene TRBV3-2) with TRBJ1-2, with D unresolved. This CDR3 is built from 14 residues. CDR1 is LGHDT and CDR2 is YNNKEL in the germline V gene (reference sequence). V lost 0 bases and J lost 2, with 7 bases in between. The CDR3: CASSQDGVNYGYTF. The CDR3 nucleotides read TGTGCCAGCAGCCAAGATGGCGTGAACTATGGCTACACCTTC.

The chain carries TRBV24-1 and TRBJ2-1, with 10 bases aligning to TRBD1. Germline values: CDR1 KGHDR, CDR2 SFDVKD. The CDR3 length is 15 residues. J gave up 6 bases and V 5 bases, and 6 bases lay outside the gene matches. The CDR3 DNA follows: TGTGCCACCAGTGCCCACCGGGACAGGGGCAATGAGCAGTTCTTC. Protein: CATSAHRDRGNEQFF.

The rearrangement uses TRBV28 and TRBJ2-7, with D possibly matching TRBD2 (6 bases). Trimming shortened V by 6 bases and J by 2 bases, and 20 bases separated the two germline ends. CDR3 size: 16 residues. The germline V gene encodes CDR1 MDHEN and CDR2 SYDVKM. The chain's CDR3 is CASRPVSGSLPYEQYF. CDR3 nucleotide sequence: TGTGCCAGCAGGCCCGTTTCCGGGAGCCTTCCCTACGAGCAGTACTTC.

A remark on this clone: The junction departs from germline at one end; a sequencing error may be responsible. The rearrangement joins TRBV6-5 to TRBJ2-7; D is undetermined. This CDR3 has 13 residues. Germline V gene lookup returns CDR1 MNHEY and CDR2 SVGAGI. CDR3: CASSTPEAGPFHF. The CDR3 region has the DNA TGTGCCAGCAGTACCCCAGAGGCAGGCCCTTTCCACTTC.

The CDR3: CASRERGSVGRWYF. Written as DNA, the CDR3 is TGTGCCAGCAGGGAGAGAGGGAGCGTAGGGAGATGGTACTTC. The gene calls are TRBV3-1 (or the pseudogene TRBV3-2) and TRBJ2-7; tentative D call: TRBD2 (5 bases). The germline gives CDR1 LGHDT, CDR2 YNNKEL (reference sequence). This CDR3 comprises 14 residues. V was pared by 6 bases and J by 12 bases, with 24 bases between.

This clone was seen a handful of times. CDR3 protein: CASSQGRVSSGYTF. In DNA form, the CDR3 reads TGTGCCAGCAGCCAAGGACGGGTTTCCTCTGGCTACACCTTC. The rearrangement joins TRBV4-2 to TRBJ1-2; D is uncertain. The CDR3 runs to 14 residues. The ends were cut back, 1 base at V and 7 bases at J, with 13 bases in the middle. The germline CDR1 and CDR2 sequences are LGHNA and YNFKEQ.